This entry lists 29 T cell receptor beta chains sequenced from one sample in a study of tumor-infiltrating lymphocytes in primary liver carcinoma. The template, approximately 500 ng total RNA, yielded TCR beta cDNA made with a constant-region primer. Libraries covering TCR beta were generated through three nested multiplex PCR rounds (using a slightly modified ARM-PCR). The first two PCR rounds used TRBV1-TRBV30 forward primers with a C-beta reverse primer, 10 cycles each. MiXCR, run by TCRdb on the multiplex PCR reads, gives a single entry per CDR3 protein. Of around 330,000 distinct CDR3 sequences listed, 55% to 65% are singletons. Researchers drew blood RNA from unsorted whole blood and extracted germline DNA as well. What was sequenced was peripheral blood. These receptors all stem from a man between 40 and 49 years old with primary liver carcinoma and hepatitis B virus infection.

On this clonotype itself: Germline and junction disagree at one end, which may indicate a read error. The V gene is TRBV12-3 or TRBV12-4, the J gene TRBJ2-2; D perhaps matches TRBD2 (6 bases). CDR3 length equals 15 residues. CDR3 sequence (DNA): TGTGCCAGCAGTTTCCTGGGGTGGAAGGGCGGGGAGCTGTTCTTT. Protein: CASSFLGWKGGELFF.

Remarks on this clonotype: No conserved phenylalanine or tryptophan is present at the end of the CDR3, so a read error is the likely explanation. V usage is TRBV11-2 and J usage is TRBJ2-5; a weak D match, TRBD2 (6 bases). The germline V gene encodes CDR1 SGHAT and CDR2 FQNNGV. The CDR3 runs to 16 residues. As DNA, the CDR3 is TGTGCCAGCTGCTTAGGACTGGCGGGAAACCAAGAGACACAGTACCTC. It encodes CASCLGLAGNQETQYL.

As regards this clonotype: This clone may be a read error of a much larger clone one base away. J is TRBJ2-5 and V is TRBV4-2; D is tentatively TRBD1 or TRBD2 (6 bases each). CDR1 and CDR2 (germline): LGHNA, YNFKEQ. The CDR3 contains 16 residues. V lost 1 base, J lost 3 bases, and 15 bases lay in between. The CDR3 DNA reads TGTGCCAGCAGCCAAGTGGGGCTAAGGGGGGAAGAGACCCAGTACTTC. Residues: CASSQVGLRGEETQYF.

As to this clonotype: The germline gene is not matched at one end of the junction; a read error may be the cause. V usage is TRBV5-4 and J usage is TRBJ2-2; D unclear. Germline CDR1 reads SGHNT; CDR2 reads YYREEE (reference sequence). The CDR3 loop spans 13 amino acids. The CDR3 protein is CVSSLEKTGELFF. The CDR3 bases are TGTGTCAGCAGCTTGGAGAAAACCGGGGAGCTGTTTTTT.

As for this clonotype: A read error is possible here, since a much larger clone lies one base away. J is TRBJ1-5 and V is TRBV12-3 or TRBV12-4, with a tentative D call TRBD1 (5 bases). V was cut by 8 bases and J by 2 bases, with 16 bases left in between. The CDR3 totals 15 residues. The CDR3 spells CASQKGRVGNQPQHF. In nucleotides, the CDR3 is TGTGCCAGCCAGAAAGGCAGGGTGGGCAATCAGCCCCAGCATTTT.

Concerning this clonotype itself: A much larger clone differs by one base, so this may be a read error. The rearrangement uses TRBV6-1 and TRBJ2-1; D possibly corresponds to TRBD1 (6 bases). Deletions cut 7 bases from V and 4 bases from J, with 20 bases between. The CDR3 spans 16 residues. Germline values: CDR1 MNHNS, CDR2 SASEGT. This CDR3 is CASIAGSGTPYNEQFF. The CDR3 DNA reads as TGTGCCAGCATTGCTGGGTCCGGGACACCATACAATGAGCAGTTCTTC.

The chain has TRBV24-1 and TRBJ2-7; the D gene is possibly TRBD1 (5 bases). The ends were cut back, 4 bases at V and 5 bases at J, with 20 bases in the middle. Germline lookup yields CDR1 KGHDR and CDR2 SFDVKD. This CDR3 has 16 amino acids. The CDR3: CATSDPGSDNKDEQYF. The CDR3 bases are TGTGCCACCAGTGACCCCGGTTCGGACAATAAGGACGAGCAGTACTTC.

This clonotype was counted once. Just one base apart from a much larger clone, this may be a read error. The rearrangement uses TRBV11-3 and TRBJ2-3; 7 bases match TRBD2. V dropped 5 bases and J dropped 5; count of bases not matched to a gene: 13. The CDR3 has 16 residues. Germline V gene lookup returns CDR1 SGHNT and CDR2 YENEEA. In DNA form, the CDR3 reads TGTGCCAGCAGCCCGGTCGAGGGGACTAACATAGATACGCAGTATTTT. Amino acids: CASSPVEGTNIDTQYF.

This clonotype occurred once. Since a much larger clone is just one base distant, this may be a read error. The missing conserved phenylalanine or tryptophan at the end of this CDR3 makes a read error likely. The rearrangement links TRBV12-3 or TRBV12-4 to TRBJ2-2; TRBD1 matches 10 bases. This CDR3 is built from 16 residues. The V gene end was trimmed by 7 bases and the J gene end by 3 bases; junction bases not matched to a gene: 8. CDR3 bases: TGTGCCAGCACCCCCGGGACAGGGGTTTACACCGGGGAGCTGTTTGTT. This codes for CASTPGTGVYTGELFV.

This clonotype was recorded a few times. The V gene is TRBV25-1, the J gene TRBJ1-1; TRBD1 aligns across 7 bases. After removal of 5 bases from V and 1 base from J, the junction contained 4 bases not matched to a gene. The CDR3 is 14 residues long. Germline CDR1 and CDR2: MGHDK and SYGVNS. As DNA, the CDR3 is TGTGCCAGCAGTCAAGGGACAGCGAACACTGAAGCTTTCTTT. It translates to CASSQGTANTEAFF.

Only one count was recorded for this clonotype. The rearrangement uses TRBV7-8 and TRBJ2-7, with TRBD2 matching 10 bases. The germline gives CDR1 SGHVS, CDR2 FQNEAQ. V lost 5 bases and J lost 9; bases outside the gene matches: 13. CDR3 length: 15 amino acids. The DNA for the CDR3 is TGTGCCAGCAGCCCCCGTCTAGCGGGAGAAGAAGGGCAGTACTTC. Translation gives CASSPRLAGEEGQYF. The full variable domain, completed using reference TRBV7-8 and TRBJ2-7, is GAGVSQSPRYKVAKRGQDVALRCDPISGHVSLFWYQQALGQGPEFLTYFQNEAQLDKSGLPSDRFFAERPEGSVSTLKIQRTQQEDSAVYLCASSPRLAGEEGQYFGPGTRLTVT.

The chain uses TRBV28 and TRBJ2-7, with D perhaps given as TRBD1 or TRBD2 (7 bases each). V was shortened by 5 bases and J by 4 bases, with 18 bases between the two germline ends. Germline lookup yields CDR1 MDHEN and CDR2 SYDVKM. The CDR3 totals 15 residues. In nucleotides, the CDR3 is TGTGCCAGCAGTCCAGGGGGGGGGATAGGTTACGAGCAGTACTTC. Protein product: CASSPGGGIGYEQYF.

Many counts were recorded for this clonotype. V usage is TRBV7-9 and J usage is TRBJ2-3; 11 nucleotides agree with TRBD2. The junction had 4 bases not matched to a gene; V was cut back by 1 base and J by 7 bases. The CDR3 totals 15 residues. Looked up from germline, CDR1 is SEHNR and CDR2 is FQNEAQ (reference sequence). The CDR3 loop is CASSLEGLAAHTQYF. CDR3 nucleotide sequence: TGTGCCAGCAGCTTAGAGGGACTAGCGGCCCATACGCAGTATTTT.

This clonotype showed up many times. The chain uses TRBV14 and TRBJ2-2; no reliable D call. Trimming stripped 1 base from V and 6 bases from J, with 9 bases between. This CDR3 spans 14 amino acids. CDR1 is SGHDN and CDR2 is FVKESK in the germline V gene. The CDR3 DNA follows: TGTGCCAGCAGCCAAGTACTGGCGGCCGGGGAGCTGTTTTTT. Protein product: CASSQVLAAGELFF.

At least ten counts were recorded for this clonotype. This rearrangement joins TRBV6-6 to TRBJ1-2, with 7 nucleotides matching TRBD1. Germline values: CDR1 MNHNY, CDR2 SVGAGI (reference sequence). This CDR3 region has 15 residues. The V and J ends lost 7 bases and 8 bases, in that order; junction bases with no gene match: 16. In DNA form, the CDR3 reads TGTGCCAGCACCCCGGCAACCCTACAGGGGAGCGGCTACACCTTC. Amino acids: CASTPATLQGSGYTF.

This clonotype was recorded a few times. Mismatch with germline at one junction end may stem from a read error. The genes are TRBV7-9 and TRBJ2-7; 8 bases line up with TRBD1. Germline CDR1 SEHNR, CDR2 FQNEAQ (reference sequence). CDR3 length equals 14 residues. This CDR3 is CASSFGDRTDPEDF. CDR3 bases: TGTGCCAGCAGCTTTGGGGACAGGACAGACCCAGAGGACTTC.

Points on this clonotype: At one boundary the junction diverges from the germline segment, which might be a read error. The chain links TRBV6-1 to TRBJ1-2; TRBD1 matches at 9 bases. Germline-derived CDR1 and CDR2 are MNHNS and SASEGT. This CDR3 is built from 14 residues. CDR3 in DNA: TGTGCCAGCACCCCGGGACAGGGTGTCTATGACTACACCTTC. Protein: CASTPGQGVYDYTF.

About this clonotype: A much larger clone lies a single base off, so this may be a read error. CDR3 DNA: TGCAGCGTTGCAGGATCACGGAACACTGAAGCTTTCTTT. Residues: CSVAGSRNTEAFF. This rearrangement joins TRBV29-1 to TRBJ1-1, with D unclear. Germline-derived CDR1 and CDR2 are SQVTM and ANQGSEA. The length of the CDR3 is 13 residues. V dropped 4 bases and J dropped 1 base, with 10 bases sitting between them. The full variable domain, rest sourced from reference TRBV29-1 and TRBJ1-1, is SAVISQKPSRDICQRGTSLTIQCQVDSQVTMMFWYRQQPGQSLTLIATANQGSEATYESGFVIDKFPISRPNLTFSTLTVSNMSPEDSSIYLCSVAGSRNTEAFFGQGTRLTVV.

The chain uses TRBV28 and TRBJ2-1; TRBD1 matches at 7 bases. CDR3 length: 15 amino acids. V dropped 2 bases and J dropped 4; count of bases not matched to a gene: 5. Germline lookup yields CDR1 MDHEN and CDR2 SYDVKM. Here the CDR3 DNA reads TGTGCCAGCAGTTTAATAGGGGGCAGTTACAATGAGCAGTTCTTC. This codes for CASSLIGGSYNEQFF.

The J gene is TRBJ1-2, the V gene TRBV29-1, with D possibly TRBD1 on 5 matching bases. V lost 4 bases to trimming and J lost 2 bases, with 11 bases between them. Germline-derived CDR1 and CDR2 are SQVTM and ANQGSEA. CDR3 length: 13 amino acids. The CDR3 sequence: CSVASGGNYGYTF. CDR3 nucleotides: TGCAGCGTTGCTAGTGGGGGAAACTATGGCTACACCTTC.

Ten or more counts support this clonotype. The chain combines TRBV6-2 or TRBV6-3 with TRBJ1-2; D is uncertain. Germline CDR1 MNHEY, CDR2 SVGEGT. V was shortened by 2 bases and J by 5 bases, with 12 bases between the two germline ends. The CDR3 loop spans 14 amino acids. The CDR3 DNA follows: TGTGCCAGCAGTTACGCCACCCTTTCGTATGGCTACACCTTC. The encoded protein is CASSYATLSYGYTF.

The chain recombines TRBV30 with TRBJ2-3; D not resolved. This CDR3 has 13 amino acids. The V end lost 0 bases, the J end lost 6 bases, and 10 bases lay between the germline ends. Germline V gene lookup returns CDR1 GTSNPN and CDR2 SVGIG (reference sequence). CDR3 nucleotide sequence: TGTGCCTGGAGTGTCGGGTCCCCCGATACGCAGTATTTT. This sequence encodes CAWSVGSPDTQYF.

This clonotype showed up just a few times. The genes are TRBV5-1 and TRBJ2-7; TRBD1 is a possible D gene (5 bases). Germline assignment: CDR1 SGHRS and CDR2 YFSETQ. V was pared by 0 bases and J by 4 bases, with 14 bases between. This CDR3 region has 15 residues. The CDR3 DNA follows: TGCGCCAGCAGCTTGGAGGGGTCGCCTCTTTACGAGCAGTACTTC. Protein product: CASSLEGSPLYEQYF.

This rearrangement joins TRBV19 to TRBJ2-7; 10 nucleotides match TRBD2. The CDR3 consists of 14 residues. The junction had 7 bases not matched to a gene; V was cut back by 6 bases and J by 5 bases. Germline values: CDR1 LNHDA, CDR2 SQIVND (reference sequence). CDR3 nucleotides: TGTGCCAGTAGGCTAGCGGGAGCCGGGGACGAGCAGTACTTC. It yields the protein CASRLAGAGDEQYF.

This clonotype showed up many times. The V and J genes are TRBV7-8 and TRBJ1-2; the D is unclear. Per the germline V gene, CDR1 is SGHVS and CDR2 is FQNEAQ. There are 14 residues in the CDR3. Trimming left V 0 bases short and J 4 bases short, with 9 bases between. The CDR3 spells CASSLAMGSYGYTF. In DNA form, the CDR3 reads TGTGCCAGCAGCTTAGCCATGGGGAGCTATGGCTACACCTTC. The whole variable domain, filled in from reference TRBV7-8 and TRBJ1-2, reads GAGVSQSPRYKVAKRGQDVALRCDPISGHVSLFWYQQALGQGPEFLTYFQNEAQLDKSGLPSDRFFAERPEGSVSTLKIQRTQQEDSAVYLCASSLAMGSYGYTFGSGTRLTVV.

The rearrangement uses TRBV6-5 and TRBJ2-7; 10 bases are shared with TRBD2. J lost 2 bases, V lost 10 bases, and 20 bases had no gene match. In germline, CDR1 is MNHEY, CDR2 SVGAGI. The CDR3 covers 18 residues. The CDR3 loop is CANQGAPCSGRRTYEQYF. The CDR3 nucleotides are TGTGCCAACCAGGGAGCCCCATGTAGCGGGAGGAGGACCTACGAGCAGTACTTC.

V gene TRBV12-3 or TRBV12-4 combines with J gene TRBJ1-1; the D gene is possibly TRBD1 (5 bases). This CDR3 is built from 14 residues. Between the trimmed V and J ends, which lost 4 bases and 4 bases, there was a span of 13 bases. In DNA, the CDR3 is TGTGCCAGCAGTTCAACAGTTAGGGGCACTGAAGCTTTCTTT. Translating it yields CASSSTVRGTEAFF.

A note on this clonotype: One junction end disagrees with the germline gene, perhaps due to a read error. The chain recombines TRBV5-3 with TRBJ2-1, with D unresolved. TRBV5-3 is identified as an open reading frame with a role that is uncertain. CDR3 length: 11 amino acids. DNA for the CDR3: TGTGCCAGAAGCTGCCTCAATGAGCGGTTCTTC. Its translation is CARSCLNERFF.

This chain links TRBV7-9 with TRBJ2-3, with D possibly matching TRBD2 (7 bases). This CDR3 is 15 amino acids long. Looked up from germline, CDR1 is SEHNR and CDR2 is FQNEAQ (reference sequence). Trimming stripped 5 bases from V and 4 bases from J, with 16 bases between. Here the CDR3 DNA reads TGTGCCAGCAGCACATGCCAGGGGAGGGCAGATACGCAGTATTTT. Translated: CASSTCQGRADTQYF.